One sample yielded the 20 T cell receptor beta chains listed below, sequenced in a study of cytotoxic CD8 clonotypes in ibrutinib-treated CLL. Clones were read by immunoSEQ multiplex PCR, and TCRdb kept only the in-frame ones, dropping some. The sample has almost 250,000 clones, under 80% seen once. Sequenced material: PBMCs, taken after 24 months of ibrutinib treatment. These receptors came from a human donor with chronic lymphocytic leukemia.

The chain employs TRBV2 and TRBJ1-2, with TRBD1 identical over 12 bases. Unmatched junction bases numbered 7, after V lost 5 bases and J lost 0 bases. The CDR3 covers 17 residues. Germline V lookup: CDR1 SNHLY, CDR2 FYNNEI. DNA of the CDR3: TGTGCCAGCAGTTCCGGGACAGGGGGCGCGGCTAACTATGGCTACACCTTC. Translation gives CASSSGTGGAANYGYTF. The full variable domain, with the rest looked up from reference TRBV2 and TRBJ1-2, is EPEVTQTPSHQVTQMGQEVILRCVPISNHLYFYWYRQILGQKVEFLVSFYNNEISEKSEIFDDQFSVERPDGSNFTLKIRSTKLEDSAMYFCASSSGTGGAANYGYTFGSGTRLTVV.

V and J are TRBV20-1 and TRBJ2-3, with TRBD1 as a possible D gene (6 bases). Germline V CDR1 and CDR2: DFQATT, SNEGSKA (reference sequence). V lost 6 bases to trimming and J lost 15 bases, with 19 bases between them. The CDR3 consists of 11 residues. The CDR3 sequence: CSAKKDKGGYF. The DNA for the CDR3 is TGCAGTGCCAAGAAGGACAAAGGGGGTTATTTT.

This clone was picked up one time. The CDR3 sequence is CASSLDVTQPQHF. Written as DNA, the CDR3 is TGCGCCAGCAGCTTGGATGTCACTCAGCCCCAGCATTTT. This chain links TRBV5-1 with TRBJ1-5; D unresolved. The germline gives CDR1 SGHRS, CDR2 YFSETQ. The CDR3 is 13 amino acids. V was cut by 0 bases and J by 6 bases, with 7 bases left in between.

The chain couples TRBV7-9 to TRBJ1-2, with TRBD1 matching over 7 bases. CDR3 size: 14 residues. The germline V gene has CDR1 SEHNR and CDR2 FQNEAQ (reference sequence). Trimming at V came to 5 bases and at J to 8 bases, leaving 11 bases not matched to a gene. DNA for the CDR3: TGTGCCAGCAGCCCCTCGACAGGGTCTCGCGGCTACACCTTC. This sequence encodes CASSPSTGSRGYTF.

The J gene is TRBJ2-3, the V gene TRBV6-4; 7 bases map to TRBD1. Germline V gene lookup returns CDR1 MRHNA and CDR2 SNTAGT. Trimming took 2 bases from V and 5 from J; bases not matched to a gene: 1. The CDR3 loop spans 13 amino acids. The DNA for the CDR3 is TGTGCCAGCAGTGACCAGGGGGAAGATACGCAGTATTTT. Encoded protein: CASSDQGEDTQYF.

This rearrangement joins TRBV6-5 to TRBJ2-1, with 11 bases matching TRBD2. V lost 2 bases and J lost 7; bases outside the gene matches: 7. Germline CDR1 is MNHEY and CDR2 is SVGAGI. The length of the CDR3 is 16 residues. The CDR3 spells CASSYGTSGEGNEQFF. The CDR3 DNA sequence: TGTGCCAGCAGTTACGGGACTAGCGGAGAAGGGAATGAGCAGTTCTTC.

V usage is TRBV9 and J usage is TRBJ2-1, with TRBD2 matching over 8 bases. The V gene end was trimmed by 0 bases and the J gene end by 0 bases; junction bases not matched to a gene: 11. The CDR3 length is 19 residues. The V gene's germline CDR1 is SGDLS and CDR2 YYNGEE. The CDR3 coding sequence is TGTGCCAGCAGCGTAGAAGCTAGCGGGTCCCGGGACTCCTACAATGAGCAGTTCTTC. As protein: CASSVEASGSRDSYNEQFF.

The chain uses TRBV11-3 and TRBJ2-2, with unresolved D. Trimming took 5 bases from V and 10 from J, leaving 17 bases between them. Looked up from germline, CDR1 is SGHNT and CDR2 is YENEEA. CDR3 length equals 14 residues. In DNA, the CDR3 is TGTGCCAGCAGCCTCTCCGGGCCCAGGAAGGAGCTGTTTTTT. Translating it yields CASSLSGPRKELFF.

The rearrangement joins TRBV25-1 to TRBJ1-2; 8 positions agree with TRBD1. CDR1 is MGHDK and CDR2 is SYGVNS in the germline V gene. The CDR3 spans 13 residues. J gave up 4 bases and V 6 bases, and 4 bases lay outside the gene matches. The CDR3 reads CASSAGTGYGYTF. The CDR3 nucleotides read TGTGCCAGCAGCGCCGGGACAGGCTATGGCTACACCTTC.

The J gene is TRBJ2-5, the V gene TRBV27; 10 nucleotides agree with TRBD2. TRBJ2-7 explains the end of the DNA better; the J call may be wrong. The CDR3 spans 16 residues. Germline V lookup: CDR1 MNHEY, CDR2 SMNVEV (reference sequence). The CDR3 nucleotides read TGTGCCAGCAGATGGCCTAGCGGGAGTGCCTCCTACGAGCAGTACTTC. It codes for CASRWPSGSASYEQYF.

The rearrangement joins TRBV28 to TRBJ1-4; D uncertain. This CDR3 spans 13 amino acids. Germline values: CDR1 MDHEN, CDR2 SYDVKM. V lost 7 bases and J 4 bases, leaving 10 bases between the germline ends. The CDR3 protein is CASKGSLNEKLFF. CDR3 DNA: TGTGCCAGCAAAGGCAGCCTTAATGAAAAACTGTTTTTT.

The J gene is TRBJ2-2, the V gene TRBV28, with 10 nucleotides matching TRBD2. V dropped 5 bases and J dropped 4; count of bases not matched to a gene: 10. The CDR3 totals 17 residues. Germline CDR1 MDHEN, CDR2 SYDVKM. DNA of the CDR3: TGTGCCAGCAGTCCCCTAGCGGGGGCGCGGGGCACCGGGGAGCTGTTTTTT. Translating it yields CASSPLAGARGTGELFF.

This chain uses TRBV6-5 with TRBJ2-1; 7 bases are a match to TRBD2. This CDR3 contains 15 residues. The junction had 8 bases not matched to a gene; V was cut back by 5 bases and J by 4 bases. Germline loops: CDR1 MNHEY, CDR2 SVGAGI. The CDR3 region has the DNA TGTGCCAGCAGTACGCTAGCGGCTGAATACAATGAGCAGTTCTTC. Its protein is CASSTLAAEYNEQFF.

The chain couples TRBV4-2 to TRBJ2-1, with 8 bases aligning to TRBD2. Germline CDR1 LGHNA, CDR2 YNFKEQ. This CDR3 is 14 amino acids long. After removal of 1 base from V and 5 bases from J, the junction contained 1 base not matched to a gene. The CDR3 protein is CASSQVAGHNEQFF. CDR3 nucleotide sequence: TGTGCCAGCAGCCAAGTAGCGGGACACAATGAGCAGTTCTTC.

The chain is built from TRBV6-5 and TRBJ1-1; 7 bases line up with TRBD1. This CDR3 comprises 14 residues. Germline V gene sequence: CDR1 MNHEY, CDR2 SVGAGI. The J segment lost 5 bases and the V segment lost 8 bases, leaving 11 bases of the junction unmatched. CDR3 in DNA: TGTGCCAGCGAGTACAGGGGCTTAAGGACTGAAGCTTTCTTT. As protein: CASEYRGLRTEAFF.

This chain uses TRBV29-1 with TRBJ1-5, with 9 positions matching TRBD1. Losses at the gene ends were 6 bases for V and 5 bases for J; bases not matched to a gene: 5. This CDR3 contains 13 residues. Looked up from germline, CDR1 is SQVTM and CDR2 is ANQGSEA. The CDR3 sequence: CSVRQGVDQPQHF. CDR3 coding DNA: TGCAGCGTGCGACAGGGGGTAGATCAGCCCCAGCATTTT.

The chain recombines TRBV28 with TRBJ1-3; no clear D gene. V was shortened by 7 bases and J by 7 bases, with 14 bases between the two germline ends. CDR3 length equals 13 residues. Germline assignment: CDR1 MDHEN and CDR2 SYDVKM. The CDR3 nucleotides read TGTGCCAGCACCGAACAAGACTGGAACACCATATATTTT. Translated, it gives CASTEQDWNTIYF.

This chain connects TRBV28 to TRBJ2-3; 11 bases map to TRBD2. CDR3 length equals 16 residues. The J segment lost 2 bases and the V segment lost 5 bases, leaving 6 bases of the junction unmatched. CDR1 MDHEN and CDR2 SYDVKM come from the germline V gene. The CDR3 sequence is CASSLLAGGPTDTQYF. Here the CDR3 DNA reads TGTGCCAGCAGTCTTCTAGCGGGAGGACCCACAGATACGCAGTATTTT.

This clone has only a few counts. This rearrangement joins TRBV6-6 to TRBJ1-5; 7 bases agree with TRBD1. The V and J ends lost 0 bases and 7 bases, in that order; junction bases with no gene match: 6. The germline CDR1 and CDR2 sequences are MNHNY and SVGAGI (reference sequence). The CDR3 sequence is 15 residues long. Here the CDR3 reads CASSYSPTGRQPQHF. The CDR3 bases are TGTGCCAGCAGTTACTCCCCGACAGGGCGGCAGCCCCAGCATTTT.

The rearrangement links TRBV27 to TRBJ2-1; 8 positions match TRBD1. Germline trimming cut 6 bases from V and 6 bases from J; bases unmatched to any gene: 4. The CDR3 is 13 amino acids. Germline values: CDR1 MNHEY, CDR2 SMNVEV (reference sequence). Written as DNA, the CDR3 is TGTGCCAGCAGGTTCGGACAGGGCAATGAGCAGTTCTTC. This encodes CASRFGQGNEQFF.